Listed below are T cell receptor beta chains from one sample, sequenced in a study of cytomegalovirus exposure and HLA in healthy donors. Only in-frame clones appear in the TCRdb table, and some are missing; sequencing was by immunoSEQ multiplex PCR. In the table there are some 78,000 clones, 80% of which are singletons. Sequenced material: PBMCs. Source of these receptors: a man aged 45-60 years in good health and CMV-seropositive. The CDR3 runs from the conserved cysteine through the conserved F or W. A D gene is named only where the DNA matches it firmly. For some rows the clone size is stated as once, few or many, or as a class when expanded; others skip it.

J gene: TRBJ1-2
V gene: TRBV29-1
D gene: TRBD1
clone size: .
CDR3 protein: CSVSGTARRGYTF
CDR3 DNA: TGCAGCGTTTCCGGGACAGCTAGGCGTGGCTACACCTTC

J gene: TRBJ2-7
V gene: TRBV6-1
D gene: .
clone size: .
CDR3 protein: CASRTSEKLSYEQYF
CDR3 DNA: TGTGCCAGCAGGACCTCGGAGAAATTGTCCTACGAGCAGTACTTC

J gene: TRBJ2-7
V gene: TRBV23-1
D gene: .
clone size: .
CDR3 protein: CASPRQTYEQYF
CDR3 DNA: TGCGCCAGTCCTCGACAGACCTACGAGCAGTACTTC

J gene: TRBJ2-7
V gene: TRBV25-1
D gene: .
clone size: .
CDR3 protein: CASSEAMGTYEQYF
CDR3 DNA: TGTGCCAGCAGTGAAGCTATGGGCACCTACGAGCAGTACTTC

J gene: TRBJ2-3
V gene: TRBV30
D gene: TRBD2
clone size: .
CDR3 protein: CAWSKGLAATDTQYF
CDR3 DNA: TGTGCCTGGAGTAAGGGACTAGCGGCCACAGATACGCAGTATTTT

J gene: TRBJ2-7
V gene: TRBV27
D gene: TRBD1
clone size: .
CDR3 protein: CASSPDRGISYEQYF
CDR3 DNA: TGTGCCAGCAGTCCGGACAGGGGTATCTCCTACGAGCAGTACTTC

J gene: TRBJ1-4
V gene: TRBV6-1
D gene: .
clone size: .
CDR3 protein: CASRREPTNEKLFF
CDR3 DNA: TGTGCCAGCAGGCGAGAACCAACTAATGAAAAACTGTTTTTT

J gene: TRBJ2-3
V gene: TRBV5-4
D gene: .
clone size: .
CDR3 protein: CASSLLGGSPDTQYF
CDR3 DNA: TGTGCCAGCAGCTTATTAGGCGGTTCACCAGATACGCAGTATTTT

J gene: TRBJ1-2
V gene: TRBV30
D gene: .
clone size: .
CDR3 protein: CAWSVRPGGYTF
CDR3 DNA: TGTGCCTGGAGTGTACGCCCGGGTGGCTACACCTTC

J gene: TRBJ1-2
V gene: TRBV19
D gene: TRBD1
clone size: .
CDR3 protein: CASSTSSGTGFGYTF
CDR3 DNA: TGTGCCAGTAGTACTTCCTCCGGGACAGGGTTTGGCTACACCTTC

J gene: TRBJ2-7
V gene: TRBV2
D gene: .
clone size: .
CDR3 protein: CASSGQGGLYEQYF
CDR3 DNA: TGTGCCAGCAGTGGTCAGGGTGGATTGTACGAGCAGTACTTC

J gene: TRBJ1-2
V gene: TRBV14
D gene: .
clone size: .
CDR3 protein: CASSQGSSGTSYGYTF
CDR3 DNA: TGTGCCAGCAGCCAAGGATCATCCGGGACATCTTATGGCTACACCTTC

J gene: TRBJ2-6
V gene: TRBV9
D gene: TRBD1
clone size: .
CDR3 protein: CASSVGTGLGANVLTF
CDR3 DNA: TGTGCCAGCAGCGTAGGGACAGGTCTGGGGGCCAACGTCCTGACTTTC

J gene: TRBJ1-5
V gene: TRBV6-1
D gene: .
clone size: .
CDR3 protein: CASSEVRQGPQHF
CDR3 DNA: TGTGCCAGCAGTGAAGTACGCCAGGGGCCCCAGCATTTT

J gene: TRBJ2-1
V gene: TRBV4-1
D gene: TRBD1
clone size: .
CDR3 protein: CASSQDGTGTTPQFF
CDR3 DNA: TGCGCCAGCAGCCAAGACGGGACAGGGACCACTCCGCAGTTCTTC

J gene: TRBJ1-5
V gene: TRBV6-1
D gene: TRBD1
clone size: .
CDR3 protein: CASRVGGGGNQPQHF
CDR3 DNA: TGTGCCAGCAGAGTAGGGGGCGGAGGAAATCAGCCCCAGCATTTT

J gene: TRBJ2-1
V gene: TRBV18
D gene: TRBD2
clone size: .
CDR3 protein: CGSGSNNEQFF
CDR3 DNA: TGTGGTAGCGGGAGTAACAATGAGCAGTTCTTC

J gene: TRBJ1-1
V gene: TRBV13
D gene: TRBD1
clone size: .
CDR3 protein: CASSSTFTGGAARSGWAFF
CDR3 DNA: TGTGCCAGCAGCTCGACTTTTACAGGGGGCGCGGCCAGATCGGGCTGGGCTTTCTTT

J gene: TRBJ2-5
V gene: TRBV30
D gene: .
clone size: .
CDR3 protein: CAWELGQQETQYF
CDR3 DNA: TGTGCCTGGGAACTGGGCCAGCAGGAGACCCAGTACTTC

J gene: TRBJ2-1
V gene: TRBV6-4
D gene: TRBD2
clone size: .
CDR3 protein: CASSDSPAGGNEQFF
CDR3 DNA: TGTGCCAGCAGTGACTCGCCAGCGGGAGGCAATGAGCAGTTCTTC

J gene: TRBJ1-1
V gene: TRBV30
D gene: .
clone size: .
CDR3 protein: CAWSMNTEAFF
CDR3 DNA: TGTGCCTGGAGCATGAACACTGAAGCTTTCTTT

J gene: TRBJ2-3
V gene: TRBV19
D gene: .
clone size: .
CDR3 protein: CASSRSTGTDTQYF
CDR3 DNA: TGTGCCAGTAGTAGGTCGACTGGCACAGATACGCAGTATTTT

J gene: TRBJ1-2
V gene: TRBV30
D gene: TRBD1
clone size: once
CDR3 protein: CAWSVLGTGGRYTF
CDR3 DNA: TGTGCCTGGAGTGTACTAGGGACAGGGGGCCGCTACACCTTC

J gene: TRBJ2-1
V gene: TRBV7-3
D gene: TRBD2
clone size: .
CDR3 protein: CASSFDGRESEQFF
CDR3 DNA: TGTGCCAGCAGCTTCGATGGGCGGGAGAGTGAGCAGTTCTTC

J gene: TRBJ1-1
V gene: TRBV7-9
D gene: .
clone size: .
CDR3 protein: CASSPSSRNTEAFF
CDR3 DNA: TGTGCCAGCAGCCCGTCGTCGCGTAACACTGAAGCTTTCTTT

J gene: TRBJ2-3
V gene: TRBV6-1
D gene: .
clone size: .
CDR3 protein: CAIGSRQGTDTQYF
CDR3 DNA: TGTGCCATTGGTTCTAGACAGGGCACAGATACGCAGTATTTT

J gene: TRBJ1-1
V gene: TRBV18
D gene: TRBD1
clone size: .
CDR3 protein: CASSPSQDRGTEAFF
CDR3 DNA: TGTGCCAGCTCACCTTCACAGGACAGGGGAACTGAAGCTTTCTTT

J gene: TRBJ2-1
V gene: TRBV4-2
D gene: TRBD2
clone size: few
CDR3 protein: CASSQEGGREGGDEQFF
CDR3 DNA: TGTGCCAGCAGCCAAGAGGGGGGGCGGGAGGGCGGCGATGAGCAGTTCTTC

J gene: TRBJ1-1
V gene: TRBV11-2
D gene: TRBD1
clone size: .
CDR3 protein: CASSPLRTGGSGDTEAFF
CDR3 DNA: TGTGCCAGCAGCCCTCTTAGGACAGGGGGCTCCGGGGACACTGAAGCTTTCTTT

J gene: TRBJ1-4
V gene: TRBV7-8
D gene: .
clone size: .
CDR3 protein: CASSQQGFGKLFF
CDR3 DNA: TGTGCCAGCAGCCAGCAGGGGTTTGGAAAACTGTTTTTT

J gene: TRBJ2-1
V gene: TRBV2
D gene: TRBD2
clone size: .
CDR3 protein: CASREPGLAGLDEQFF
CDR3 DNA: TGTGCCAGCAGAGAACCGGGACTAGCGGGACTCGATGAGCAGTTCTTC

J gene: TRBJ1-2
V gene: TRBV5-5
D gene: TRBD1
clone size: .
CDR3 protein: CASRIKGQGEVSYGYTF
CDR3 DNA: TGTGCCAGCAGAATTAAAGGACAGGGGGAAGTCTCCTATGGCTACACCTTC

J gene: TRBJ2-7
V gene: TRBV30
D gene: TRBD2
clone size: .
CDR3 protein: CAWSVGEGHYEQYF
CDR3 DNA: TGTGCCTGGAGTGTGGGGGAGGGCCATTACGAGCAGTACTTC

J gene: TRBJ1-5
V gene: TRBV5-5
D gene: .
clone size: .
CDR3 protein: CASSLAGDIAEPQHF
CDR3 DNA: TGTGCCAGCAGCTTGGCCGGGGATATCGCCGAGCCCCAGCATTTT

J gene: TRBJ2-3
V gene: TRBV12-5
D gene: TRBD1
clone size: .
CDR3 protein: CASGVRNRDRGADTQYF
CDR3 DNA: TGTGCTAGTGGGGTGCGGAACCGGGACAGGGGGGCAGATACGCAGTATTTT

J gene: TRBJ2-3
V gene: TRBV19
D gene: TRBD1
clone size: .
CDR3 protein: CASSQGADSDTQYF
CDR3 DNA: TGTGCCAGTAGTCAGGGGGCGGATTCAGATACGCAGTATTTT

J gene: TRBJ1-1
V gene: TRBV7-9
D gene: .
clone size: .
CDR3 protein: CASREETGWRTEAFF
CDR3 DNA: TGTGCCAGCAGGGAGGAAACAGGGTGGAGAACTGAAGCTTTCTTT

J gene: TRBJ1-2
V gene: TRBV19
D gene: TRBD1
clone size: once
CDR3 protein: CASSINLATGDYGYTF
CDR3 DNA: TGTGCCAGTAGTATAAATCTGGCGACAGGGGACTATGGCTACACCTTC

J gene: TRBJ1-3
V gene: TRBV5-1
D gene: TRBD1
clone size: .
CDR3 protein: CASSPDRDRNTIYF
CDR3 DNA: TGCGCCAGCAGCCCCGACAGGGATCGAAACACCATATATTTT

J gene: TRBJ1-1
V gene: TRBV6-1
D gene: TRBD1
clone size: few
CDR3 protein: CASSGGTGALNTEAFF
CDR3 DNA: TGTGCCAGCAGTGGCGGGACAGGGGCTTTGAACACTGAAGCTTTCTTT

J gene: TRBJ2-7
V gene: TRBV7-9
D gene: TRBD2
clone size: .
CDR3 protein: CASSLVGASGSSYEQYF
CDR3 DNA: TGTGCCAGCAGCTTAGTAGGGGCTAGCGGGAGCTCCTACGAGCAGTACTTC

J gene: TRBJ1-1
V gene: TRBV10-3
D gene: .
clone size: .
CDR3 protein: CAISESGVSVTEAFF
CDR3 DNA: TGTGCCATCAGTGAGTCAGGAGTTAGCGTAACTGAAGCTTTCTTT

J gene: TRBJ2-1
V gene: TRBV5-1
D gene: TRBD2
clone size: .
CDR3 protein: CASSLAAAGSLVSYNEQFF
CDR3 DNA: TGCGCCAGCAGCTTGGCAGCAGCGGGATCGTTAGTATCCTACAATGAGCAGTTCTTC

J gene: TRBJ2-1
V gene: TRBV30
D gene: .
clone size: .
CDR3 protein: CAWSPSLSSEQFF
CDR3 DNA: TGTGCCTGGAGTCCCAGTCTGTCTAGTGAGCAGTTCTTC

J gene: TRBJ1-3
V gene: TRBV6-1
D gene: .
clone size: .
CDR3 protein: CAIDLQGLNTIYF
CDR3 DNA: TGTGCCATAGACCTACAGGGTTTAAACACCATATATTTT

J gene: TRBJ1-1
V gene: TRBV30
D gene: .
clone size: .
CDR3 protein: CAWSPFGGEAFF
CDR3 DNA: TGTGCCTGGAGTCCCTTCGGCGGGGAAGCTTTCTTT

J gene: TRBJ2-3
V gene: TRBV29-1
D gene: .
clone size: .
CDR3 protein: CSVRQKSTDTQYF
CDR3 DNA: TGCAGCGTAAGACAGAAAAGCACAGATACGCAGTATTTT

J gene: TRBJ1-1
V gene: TRBV19
D gene: .
clone size: .
CDR3 protein: CASTFTGSAFF
CDR3 DNA: TGTGCCAGTACTTTCACAGGGTCGGCTTTCTTT

J gene: TRBJ1-2
V gene: TRBV9
D gene: TRBD1
clone size: .
CDR3 protein: CASSADRDRGVGTF
CDR3 DNA: TGTGCCAGCAGCGCAGACAGGGATCGGGGAGTAGGCACCTTC

J gene: TRBJ2-7
V gene: TRBV19
D gene: .
clone size: once
CDR3 protein: CASSIRTLSSYEQYF
CDR3 DNA: TGTGCCAGTAGTATCAGGACACTGAGCTCCTACGAGCAGTACTTC

J gene: TRBJ2-5
V gene: TRBV10-3
D gene: TRBD2
clone size: .
CDR3 protein: CAISEGAGGPRVQETQYF
CDR3 DNA: TGTGCCATCAGTGAAGGAGCGGGAGGGCCTCGGGTCCAAGAGACCCAGTACTTC